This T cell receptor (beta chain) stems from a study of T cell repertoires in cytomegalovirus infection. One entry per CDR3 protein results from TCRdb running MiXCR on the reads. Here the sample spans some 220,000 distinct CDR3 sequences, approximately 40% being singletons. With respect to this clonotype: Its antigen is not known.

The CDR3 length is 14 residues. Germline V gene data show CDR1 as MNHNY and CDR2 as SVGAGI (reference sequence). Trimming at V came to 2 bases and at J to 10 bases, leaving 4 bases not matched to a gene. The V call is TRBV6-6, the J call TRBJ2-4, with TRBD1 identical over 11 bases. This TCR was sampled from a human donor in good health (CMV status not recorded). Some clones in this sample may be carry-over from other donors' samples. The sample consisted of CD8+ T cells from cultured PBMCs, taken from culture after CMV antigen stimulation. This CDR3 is CASSYGTGGGIQYF. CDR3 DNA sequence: TGTGCCAGCAGTTACGGGACAGGGGGAGGGATTCAGTACTTC.